Presented here are 32 T cell receptor beta chains from one specimen sequenced in a study of blood T cell repertoires in COVID-19. The table came from immunoSEQ multiplex PCR; TCRdb's copy has only in-frame clones and leaves some out. The repertoire holds about 94,000 clones, 87% seen once, with around 7% in the top ten. Input material: peripheral blood. All receptors derive from a human donor with acute or convalescent COVID-19. The donor label of this sample is uncertain.

This clone occurred once. One end of the junction is discordant with germline, which a read error may explain. The chain recombines TRBV6-6 with TRBJ1-3; weak D call: TRBD1 (5 bases). The CDR3 has 14 residues. Germline V gene data show CDR1 as MNHNY and CDR2 as SVGAGI (reference sequence). CDR3 sequence: CASSQTGAGNTIYF. CDR3 DNA: TGTGCCAGCAGCCAAACAGGTGCTGGGAACACCATATATTTT.

This chain connects TRBV27 to TRBJ1-1, with TRBD1 identical over 7 bases. Germline V lookup: CDR1 MNHEY, CDR2 SMNVEV (reference sequence). Trimming removed 5 bases from V and 10 bases from J; junction bases left unmatched: 10. The CDR3 spans 13 residues. CDR3 loop: CASSGTQGRPAFF. The CDR3 nucleotides are TGTGCCAGCAGTGGGACACAGGGGCGTCCAGCTTTCTTT.

This sequence joins TRBV30 and TRBJ1-3; 10 positions match TRBD1. This CDR3 is built from 18 residues. With 7 bases clipped from V and 0 bases from J, the junction kept 15 bases outside the gene matches. The germline V gene has CDR1 GTSNPN and CDR2 SVGIG (reference sequence). For the CDR3, the DNA is TGTGCCTCAGACGGGGGACAGGGGATCCCTAACTCTGGAAACACCATATATTTT. As protein: CASDGGQGIPNSGNTIYF.

The chain joins TRBV28 to TRBJ1-2; D may be TRBD1 (5 bases). The V gene lost 7 bases and the J gene lost 4 bases, with 16 bases spanning the gap. There are 14 residues in the CDR3. Per the germline V gene, CDR1 is MDHEN and CDR2 is SYDVKM. The CDR3 coding sequence is TGTGCCAGCACCCTAGGCGGGGCTGGCTATGGCTACACCTTC. It yields the protein CASTLGGAGYGYTF.

The J gene is TRBJ1-3, the V gene TRBV6-2 or TRBV6-3, with no clear D. The germline V gene encodes CDR1 MNHEY and CDR2 SVGEGT. V lost 0 bases and J lost 6, with 9 bases in between. This CDR3 has 14 residues. DNA for the CDR3: TGTGCCAGCAGTTACTCGACCGCGGTAAACACCATATATTTT. Amino acid sequence: CASSYSTAVNTIYF.

The rearrangement links TRBV10-1 to TRBJ2-1; unclear D gene. Germline loops: CDR1 WNHNN, CDR2 SYGVQD (reference sequence). The CDR3 is made up of 14 amino acids. The V end was cut by 3 bases, the J end by 0 bases, with 6 bases between. CDR3 sequence (DNA): TGCGCCAGCAGTGATGTCGGCTCCTACAATGAGCAGTTCTTC. It specifies CASSDVGSYNEQFF.

The chain links TRBV19 to TRBJ2-7; D might be TRBD1 (6 bases). From germline, CDR1 is LNHDA and CDR2 SQIVND (reference sequence). V gave up 4 bases and J gave up 3 bases, with 16 bases separating them. This CDR3 has 15 residues. The CDR3 sequence: CASSNTGLGSYEQYF. The CDR3 nucleotides read TGTGCCAGTAGTAATACAGGGTTAGGTAGCTACGAGCAGTACTTC.

To note about this clone: Other DNA sequences in the sample encode the same CDR3. The genes are TRBV4-3 and TRBJ1-5; the D is unclear. Germline CDR1 reads LGHNA; CDR2 reads YSLEER. The CDR3 sequence is 17 residues long. Trimming took 3 bases from V and 6 from J, leaving 21 bases between them. This CDR3 reads CASSQDITAFGGQPQHF. The CDR3 coding sequence is TGCGCCAGCAGCCAGGATATCACGGCCTTCGGCGGTCAGCCCCAGCATTTT.

V gene TRBV7-9 combines with J gene TRBJ2-3; TRBD2 aligns across 8 bases. CDR1 and CDR2 (germline): SEHNR, FQNEAQ (reference sequence). This CDR3 is built from 17 residues. V shed 6 bases, J shed 0 bases, and the junction held 11 bases outside the gene matches. The CDR3 bases are TGTGCCAGCAGGTATGCGGTGAGCGGGAGTAGCACAGATACGCAGTATTTT. Translating it yields CASRYAVSGSSTDTQYF. Combining the CDR3 with reference TRBV7-9 and TRBJ2-3 gives the whole variable domain DTGVSQNPRHKITKRGQNVTFRCDPISEHNRLYWYRQTLGQGPEFLTYFQNEAQLEKSRLLSDRFSAERPKGSFSTLEIQRTEQGDSAMYLCASRYAVSGSSTDTQYFGPGTRLTVL.

CDR3 protein: CATLGRGGRTEAFF. In DNA, the CDR3 is TGTGCCACTCTGGGCCGGGGGGGACGTACTGAAGCTTTCTTT. This chain uses TRBV19 with TRBJ1-1, with a weak D call TRBD1 (5 bases). V lost 10 bases and J lost 5, with 20 bases in between. This CDR3 has 14 residues. Germline-derived CDR1 and CDR2 are LNHDA and SQIVND (reference sequence).

This chain uses TRBV2 with TRBJ2-2; tentatively, D is TRBD2 (6 bases). The V end was cut by 6 bases, the J end by 6 bases, with 14 bases between. Germline CDR1 reads SNHLY; CDR2 reads FYNNEI. This CDR3 region has 14 residues. CDR3 protein: CASSLLRDPGELFF. DNA for the CDR3: TGTGCCAGCAGCCTTTTGCGGGATCCCGGGGAGCTGTTTTTT.

This sequence joins TRBV9 and TRBJ1-2; 7 nucleotides match TRBD1. The CDR3 totals 13 residues. The trim removed 3 bases at V and 5 bases at J, leaving 4 bases unmatched. Germline values: CDR1 SGDLS, CDR2 YYNGEE. The CDR3 here is CASSGDSPYGYTF. The CDR3 DNA reads as TGTGCCAGCAGCGGGGACAGTCCTTATGGCTACACCTTC.

This chain joins TRBV19 and TRBJ2-1, with D unresolved. The CDR3 spans 14 residues. V shed 5 bases and J shed 0 bases, with 8 bases lying between them. Germline-derived CDR1 and CDR2 are LNHDA and SQIVND (reference sequence). CDR3 nucleotide sequence: TGTGCCAGTAGTGAGCTTGGCTCCTACAATGAGCAGTTCTTC. Encoded protein: CASSELGSYNEQFF.

The chain is built from TRBV5-1 and TRBJ2-5, with 10 bases aligning to TRBD2. V lost 3 bases and J lost 1; bases outside the gene matches: 3. This CDR3 contains 15 residues. Per the germline V gene, CDR1 is SGHRS and CDR2 is YFSETQ. CDR3 nucleotides: TGCGCCAGCAGCTCAGCGGGGGGGTCCCAAGAGACCCAGTACTTC. Translation gives CASSSAGGSQETQYF.

The chain employs TRBV28 and TRBJ1-1; a possible D gene is TRBD1 (5 bases). The CDR3 is made up of 14 amino acids. V was pared by 3 bases and J by 0 bases, with 8 bases between. Per germline, CDR1 MDHEN and CDR2 SYDVKM. This CDR3 reads CASSFAGMNTEAFF. Written as DNA, the CDR3 is TGTGCCAGCAGTTTCGCAGGGATGAACACTGAAGCTTTCTTT.

The rearrangement uses TRBV11-2 and TRBJ2-1; 9 bases agree with TRBD1. The germline V gene encodes CDR1 SGHAT and CDR2 FQNNGV. The V segment lost 3 bases and the J segment 7 bases; nucleotides outside the gene matches: 10. This CDR3 spans 16 amino acids. In DNA form, the CDR3 reads TGTGCCAGCAGCTTCTCGACAGGGGGGCGAAGGAATGAGCAGTTCTTC. Residues: CASSFSTGGRRNEQFF.

The V gene is TRBV9, the J gene TRBJ2-2, with D perhaps TRBD2 (5 bases). The germline V gene has CDR1 SGDLS and CDR2 YYNGEE. This CDR3 is built from 17 residues. Trimming pared 4 bases from V and 5 bases from J, leaving 21 bases between. DNA of the CDR3: TGTGCCAGCAGCTTAGTCCCCCAGGCCCGAGGGACCGGGGAGCTGTTTTTT. This translates into CASSLVPQARGTGELFF.

This clone showed up just once. The CDR3 nucleotides read TGCAGCGCGCTAGCGGGGGGGCCTAATGAGCAGTTCTTC. As protein: CSALAGGPNEQFF. This chain uses TRBV29-1 with TRBJ2-1, with 12 positions matching TRBD2. The ends lost 7 bases at V and 7 bases at J; junction bases unmatched: 5. The CDR3 is made up of 13 amino acids. Germline V CDR1 and CDR2: SQVTM, ANQGSEA.

This sequence joins TRBV5-1 and TRBJ2-7, with 7 bases matching TRBD1. J was trimmed by 4 bases and V by 4 bases; bases with no gene match: 5. The CDR3 consists of 13 residues. Germline V CDR1 and CDR2: SGHRS, YFSETQ. CDR3 amino acids: CASSVQGSYEQYF. The CDR3, as DNA: TGCGCCAGCAGCGTACAGGGGTCATACGAGCAGTACTTC.

The rearrangement joins TRBV9 to TRBJ1-1, with unresolved D. The CDR3 sequence is 15 residues long. Trimming cost V 3 bases and J 6 bases, with 18 bases left between them. Germline CDR1 is SGDLS and CDR2 is YYNGEE. CDR3 sequence: CASSAHPGGGAEAFF. Written as DNA, the CDR3 is TGTGCCAGCAGCGCCCACCCGGGTGGAGGCGCTGAAGCTTTCTTT.

The chain couples TRBV27 to TRBJ1-5; a weak D match, TRBD1 (6 bases). Germline loops: CDR1 MNHEY, CDR2 SMNVEV (reference sequence). V gave up 2 bases and J gave up 2 bases, with 10 bases separating them. This CDR3 contains 15 residues. CDR3: CASSLAGGGNQPQHF. CDR3 coding DNA: TGTGCCAGCAGTTTAGCGGGGGGCGGCAATCAGCCCCAGCATTTT.

This clone appeared a single time. The chain recombines TRBV19 with TRBJ1-2; no reliable D call. This CDR3 is built from 12 residues. Deletions cut 5 bases from V and 0 bases from J, with 4 bases between. The germline CDR1 and CDR2 sequences are LNHDA and SQIVND (reference sequence). Here the CDR3 reads CASSLANYGYTF. CDR3 nucleotide sequence: TGTGCCAGTAGTCTCGCTAACTATGGCTACACCTTC.

For the CDR3, the DNA is TGCAGTTTCCGGCGGGCAGATGGTGCTAACTATGGCTACACCTTC. Translation: CSFRRADGANYGYTF. The genes are TRBV29-1 and TRBJ1-2; D uncertain. CDR3 length: 15 amino acids. The germline V gene has CDR1 SQVTM and CDR2 ANQGSEA.

The chain recombines TRBV10-3 with TRBJ2-5; weak D call: TRBD1 (6 bases). Trimming shortened V by 9 bases and J by 3 bases, and 11 bases separated the two germline ends. The CDR3 covers 12 residues. Per the germline V gene, CDR1 is ENHRY and CDR2 is SYGVKD. The CDR3 DNA is TGTGCCATTCGGACAGTCGAAGAGACCCAGTACTTC. It codes for CAIRTVEETQYF.

J is TRBJ2-7 and V is TRBV6-5; perhaps TRBD2 as D (7 bases). The length of the CDR3 is 14 residues. The V end lost 6 bases, the J end lost 2 bases, and 14 bases lay between the germline ends. Looked up from germline, CDR1 is MNHEY and CDR2 is SVGAGI. CDR3 amino acids: CASSRVGGPYEQYF. CDR3 nucleotides: TGTGCCAGCAGCCGGGTGGGGGGGCCCTACGAGCAGTACTTC.

The V and J genes are TRBV10-1 and TRBJ2-2; 8 positions match TRBD2. With 6 bases clipped from V and 0 bases from J, the junction kept 6 bases outside the gene matches. This CDR3 spans 16 amino acids. Germline CDR1 WNHNN, CDR2 SYGVQD (reference sequence). The DNA of the CDR3 is TGCGCCAGCAGGGCGGGGGGCCAATCGAACACCGGGGAGCTGTTTTTT. This encodes CASRAGGQSNTGELFF.

The CDR3 nucleotides read TGTGCCACCAGTGATCCACACGACAGGGGGCTAACCGGGGAGCTGTTTTTT. Protein product: CATSDPHDRGLTGELFF. The chain has TRBV24-1 and TRBJ2-2; TRBD1 agrees at 10 bases. The CDR3 has 17 residues. The J segment lost 5 bases and the V segment lost 3 bases, leaving 8 bases of the junction unmatched. CDR1 and CDR2 (germline): KGHDR, SFDVKD.

The chain links TRBV24-1 to TRBJ2-3; the D gene is possibly TRBD1 (5 bases). V gave up 4 bases and J gave up 11 bases, with 15 bases separating them. Germline CDR1 and CDR2: KGHDR and SFDVKD. The CDR3 has 13 residues. The chain's CDR3 is CATSEDLGPGQYF. The CDR3 nucleotides read TGTGCCACCAGTGAGGATCTGGGGCCCGGGCAGTATTTT.

The gene calls are TRBV2 and TRBJ1-2; 7 bases fit TRBD1. Looked up from germline, CDR1 is SNHLY and CDR2 is FYNNEI. The CDR3 extends over 15 amino acids. Losses at the gene ends were 8 bases for V and 5 bases for J; bases not matched to a gene: 14. The CDR3 region has the DNA TGTGCCAGCTCCTCGGCAGGACAGGCATCATATGGCTACACCTTC. The encoded protein is CASSSAGQASYGYTF.

The V and J genes are TRBV3-1 (or the pseudogene TRBV3-2) and TRBJ2-2; a possible D gene is TRBD2 (5 bases). The CDR3 has 14 amino acids. The germline V gene has CDR1 LGHDT and CDR2 YNNKEL (reference sequence). V was clipped by 3 bases and J by 4 bases, with 9 bases between them. CDR3 protein: CASSHHSATGELFF. As DNA, the CDR3 is TGTGCCAGCAGCCACCATAGCGCCACCGGGGAGCTGTTTTTT.

V and J are TRBV27 and TRBJ1-4; 7 nucleotides agree with TRBD1. Germline values: CDR1 MNHEY, CDR2 SMNVEV (reference sequence). Unmatched junction bases numbered 4, after V lost 4 bases and J lost 8 bases. The CDR3 loop spans 13 amino acids. Here the CDR3 reads CASSSKQGEKLFF. The CDR3 nucleotides read TGTGCCAGCAGTTCCAAACAGGGGGAAAAACTGTTTTTT.

The chain links TRBV11-2 to TRBJ1-1, with unresolved D. V shed 0 bases and J shed 4 bases, with 9 bases lying between them. CDR3 length: 14 residues. The germline V gene encodes CDR1 SGHAT and CDR2 FQNNGV. The CDR3 region is CASSLDPGGTEAFF. In DNA, the CDR3 is TGTGCCAGCAGCTTAGACCCGGGTGGCACTGAAGCTTTCTTT.